This T cell receptor beta chain came from a study of shared clonotypes between healthy human individuals. Some clones are missing from TCRdb's copy, which holds only in-frame ones; the method was immunoSEQ multiplex PCR. The profile shows some 1,400,000 clones, more than 95% of them singletons. The donors, healthy adults who were HIV-negative, had experienced no recent acute infections or vaccinations. V was cut by 3 bases and J by 5 bases, with 8 bases left in between. The CDR3 covers 13 residues. CDR1 is SGHTA, CDR2 FQGNSA, per germline. With respect to this clone: Within the sample, other DNA sequences also encode this same CDR3.

The origin of this receptor is a man aged 30 to 45 in good health. The material sequenced was naive CD4+ T cells sorted from blood. Subset indicated: CD45RA+ positively selected. The rearrangement joins TRBV7-2 to TRBJ2-1; D not resolved. Written as DNA, the CDR3 is TGTGCCAGCAGCTTGGGCCATAACAATGAGCAGTTCTTC. It yields the protein CASSLGHNNEQFF.